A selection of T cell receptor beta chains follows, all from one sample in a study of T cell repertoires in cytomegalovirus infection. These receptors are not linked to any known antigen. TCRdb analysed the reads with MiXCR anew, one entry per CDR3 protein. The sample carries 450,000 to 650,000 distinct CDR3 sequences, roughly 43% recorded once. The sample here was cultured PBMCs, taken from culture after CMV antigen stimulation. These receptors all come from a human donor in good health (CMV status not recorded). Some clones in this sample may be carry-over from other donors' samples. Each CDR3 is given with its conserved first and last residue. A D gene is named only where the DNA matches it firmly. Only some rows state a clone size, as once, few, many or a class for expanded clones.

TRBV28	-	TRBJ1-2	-	CASSRRGGGYGYTF	TGTGCCAGCAGCAGAAGGGGGGGGGGCTATGGCTACACCTTC
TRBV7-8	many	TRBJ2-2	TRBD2	CASSLVVGSGGPNTGELFF	TGTGCCAGCAGCTTAGTGGTCGGTAGCGGGGGCCCGAACACCGGGGAGCTGTTTTTT
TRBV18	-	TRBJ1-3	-	CASSHGTAAHENTIYF	TGTGCCAGCTCACACGGCACGGCAGCGCACGAAAACACCATATATTTT
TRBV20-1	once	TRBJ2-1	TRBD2	CSVLTGTSGYNEQFF	TGCAGTGTCCTCACCGGGACTAGCGGATACAATGAGCAGTTCTTC
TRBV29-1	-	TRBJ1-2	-	CSVEGRNRVIGYGYTF	TGCAGCGTTGAAGGGAGAAACAGGGTTATCGGCTATGGCTACACCTTC
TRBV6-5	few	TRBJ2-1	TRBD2	CASSYSPGGGVNEQFF	TGTGCCAGCAGTTACTCTCCGGGGGGGGGAGTCAATGAGCAGTTCTTC
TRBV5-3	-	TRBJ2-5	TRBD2	CASSLASKRGEETQYF	TGTGCCAGCAGCTTGGCCTCGAAGCGGGGGGAAGAGACCCAGTACTTC
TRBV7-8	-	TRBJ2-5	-	CASSPLPRAQYF	TGTGCCAGCAGCCCCCTCCCGCGGGCCCAGTACTTC
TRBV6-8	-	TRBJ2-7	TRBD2	CASSSLGAGGSYEQYF	TGTGCCAGCAGTTCCCTAGGAGCGGGAGGGTCCTACGAGCAGTACTTC
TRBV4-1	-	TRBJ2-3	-	CASSQGPARAIQDTQYF	TGCGCCAGCAGCCAAGGCCCGGCCAGGGCCATACAAGATACGCAGTATTTT
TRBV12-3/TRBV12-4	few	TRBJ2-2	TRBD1	CASSLGTGIAGELFF	TGTGCCAGCAGTTTGGGGACAGGGATAGCCGGGGAGCTGTTTTTT
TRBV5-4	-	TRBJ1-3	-	CASSWRGAGNTIYF	TGTGCCAGCAGCTGGCGGGGAGCAGGAAACACCATATATTTT
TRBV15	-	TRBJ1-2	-	CATSPRTNYGYTF	TGTGCCACCAGCCCTCGGACAAATTATGGCTACACCTTC
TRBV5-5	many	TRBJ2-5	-	CASSLDPIQRETQYF	TGTGCCAGCAGCTTGGACCCCATCCAAAGGGAGACCCAGTACTTC
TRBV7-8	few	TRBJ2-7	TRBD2	CASSLWASGGNYEQYF	TGTGCCAGCAGCTTATGGGCTAGCGGGGGGAACTACGAGCAGTACTTC
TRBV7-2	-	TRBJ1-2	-	CASSLSEDGYYGYTF	TGTGCCAGCAGCTTATCGGAGGACGGGTACTATGGCTACACCTTC
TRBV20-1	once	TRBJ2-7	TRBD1	CSAMTGYDEQYF	TGCAGTGCTATGACAGGGTACGACGAGCAGTACTTC
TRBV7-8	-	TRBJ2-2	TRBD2	CASSLPSGGLNTGELFF	TGTGCCAGCAGCTTGCCCAGCGGGGGGTTGAACACCGGGGAGCTGTTTTTT
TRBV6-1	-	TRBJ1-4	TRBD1	CASGRPGQGIGVFF	TGTGCCAGCGGGAGACCGGGACAGGGGATTGGGGTGTTTTTT
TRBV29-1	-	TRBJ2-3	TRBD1	CSVWALDRGQDTQYF	TGCAGCGTCTGGGCCTTGGACAGGGGGCAAGATACGCAGTATTTT
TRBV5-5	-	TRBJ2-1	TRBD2	CASSLYGGVDEQFF	TGTGCCAGCAGCTTGTACGGGGGGGTTGATGAGCAGTTCTTC
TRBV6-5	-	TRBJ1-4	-	CASSYSWDDNEKLFF	TGTGCCAGCAGTTACTCATGGGACGATAATGAAAAACTGTTTTTT
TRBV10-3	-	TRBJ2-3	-	CATIKEGTPPMYF	TGTGCCACCATAAAGGAGGGGACTCCTCCTATGTATTTT
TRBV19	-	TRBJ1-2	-	CASSMTGTASGYTF	TGTGCCAGTAGTATGACTGGGACGGCCTCCGGCTACACCTTC
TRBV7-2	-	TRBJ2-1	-	CASTSVGGEQFF	TGTGCCAGCACCTCGGTGGGAGGTGAGCAGTTCTTC
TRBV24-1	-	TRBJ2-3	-	CATSDSFESADTQYF	TGTGCCACCAGTGATAGCTTCGAAAGCGCAGATACGCAGTATTTT
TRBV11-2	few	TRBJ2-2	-	CASSSGWTGELFF	TGTGCCAGCAGCTCCGGATGGACCGGGGAGCTGTTTTTT
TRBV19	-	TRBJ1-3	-	CASSRGDSFSGNTIYF	TGTGCCAGTAGTAGAGGTGACAGCTTCTCTGGAAACACCATATATTTT
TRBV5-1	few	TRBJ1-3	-	CASSLTDSGNTIYF	TGCGCCAGCAGCTTGACAGACTCTGGAAACACCATATATTTT
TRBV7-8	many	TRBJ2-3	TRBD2	CASSLLAGGITDTQYF	TGTGCCAGCAGCTTACTCGCGGGAGGGATCACAGATACGCAGTATTTT
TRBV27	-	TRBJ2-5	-	CASGLVRETQYF	TGTGCCAGCGGCCTAGTAAGGGAGACCCAGTACTTC
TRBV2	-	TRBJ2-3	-	CASSVRFGADTQYF	TGTGCCAGCAGTGTTAGGTTTGGGGCGGATACGCAGTATTTT
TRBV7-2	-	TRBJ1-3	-	CASRARGNSGNTIYF	TGTGCCAGCCGGGCTCGAGGGAACTCTGGAAACACCATATATTTT
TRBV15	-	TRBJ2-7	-	CATSTRTTPLEQYF	TGTGCCACCAGCACTCGGACCACGCCTCTCGAGCAGTACTTC
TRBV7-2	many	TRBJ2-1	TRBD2	CASSLDSGRFLEQFF	TGTGCCAGCAGCTTAGATAGCGGGAGGTTTCTTGAGCAGTTCTTC
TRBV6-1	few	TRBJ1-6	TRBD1	CASSLTGGHVDSPLHF	TGTGCCAGCAGTTTGACAGGGGGCCATGTGGATTCACCCCTCCACTTT
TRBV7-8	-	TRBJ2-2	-	CASSIFFPGELFF	TGTGCCAGCAGTATTTTTTTCCCCGGGGAGCTGTTTTTT
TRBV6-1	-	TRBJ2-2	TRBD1	CASSYRGQRNTGELFF	TGTGCCAGCAGTTACCGGGGACAGCGAAACACCGGGGAGCTGTTTTTT
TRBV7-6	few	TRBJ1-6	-	CASSLTAGEDSPLHF	TGTGCCAGCAGCTTAACGGCAGGGGAAGATTCACCCCTCCACTTT